The 23 T cell receptor beta chains below were found in one sample sequenced in a study of blood T cell repertoires in COVID-19. This table comes from immunoSEQ multiplex PCR, and its TCRdb copy is limited to in-frame clones, with some not included. The data show roughly 440,000 clones, more than 70% seen once. Specimen: peripheral blood. All receptors derive from a woman between 45 and 60 years old with COVID-19, enrolled during active disease.

V and J are TRBV11-2 and TRBJ2-6; D ambiguous. V shed 6 bases and J shed 2 bases, with 11 bases lying between them. Germline CDR1 and CDR2: SGHAT and FQNNGV. The CDR3 runs 15 residues. The CDR3 DNA reads as TGTGCCAGCAGAAACTTACTTGCTGGGGCCAACGTCCTGACTTTC. Protein: CASRNLLAGANVLTF.

Here the CDR3 DNA reads TGTGCCAGCAGCTCTAGGGACAGGCAAGAGACCCAGTACTTC. Translating gives CASSSRDRQETQYF. The V call is TRBV13, the J call TRBJ2-5; 8 positions agree with TRBD1. The V and J ends lost 4 bases and 2 bases, in that order; junction bases with no gene match: 3. Germline-derived CDR1 and CDR2 are PRHDT and FYEKMQ (reference sequence). This CDR3 has 14 amino acids.

Regarding this clone: This same CDR3 is encoded by further DNA sequences in the sample. This chain uses TRBV12-3 or TRBV12-4 with TRBJ1-1; D not certain. V shed 5 bases and J shed 0 bases, with 7 bases lying between them. The CDR3 covers 13 residues. CDR3 residues: CASSRRVNTEAFF. CDR3 sequence (DNA): TGTGCCAGCAGTCGGCGGGTGAACACTGAAGCTTTCTTT.

The chain links TRBV10-3 to TRBJ2-2; D gene unclear. CDR1 ENHRY and CDR2 SYGVKD come from the germline V gene. V lost 8 bases, J lost 4 bases, and 8 bases lay in between. The CDR3 runs 12 residues. CDR3: CAIGPPTGELFF. The CDR3 DNA is TGTGCCATCGGGCCTCCCACCGGGGAGCTGTTTTTT.

This chain uses TRBV6-5 with TRBJ1-6; D is undetermined. This CDR3 has 15 residues. Germline-derived CDR1 and CDR2 are MNHEY and SVGAGI. V was cut by 5 bases and J by 3 bases, with 11 bases left in between. This CDR3 reads CASSQTRNYNSPLHF. The DNA for the CDR3 is TGTGCCAGCAGTCAGACAAGAAACTATAATTCACCCCTCCACTTT.

The rearrangement links TRBV3-1 (or the pseudogene TRBV3-2) to TRBJ1-1; TRBD1 is a possible D gene (5 bases). The CDR3 spans 14 residues. The V end lost 2 bases, the J end lost 5 bases, and 12 bases lay between the germline ends. The germline gives CDR1 LGHDT, CDR2 YNNKEL (reference sequence). The CDR3 sequence: CASSQLWKGTEAFF. The CDR3 coding sequence is TGTGCCAGCAGCCAACTCTGGAAGGGGACTGAAGCTTTCTTT.

The chain is built from TRBV5-4 and TRBJ2-3; 7 positions match TRBD1. J lost 1 base, V lost 3 bases, and 5 bases had no gene match. The germline CDR1 and CDR2 sequences are SGHNT and YYREEE (reference sequence). The CDR3 loop spans 15 amino acids. The DNA for the CDR3 is TGTGCCAGCAGCTCGACAGGGTGGCGCACAGATACGCAGTATTTT. It is translated as CASSSTGWRTDTQYF.

The chain combines TRBV5-1 with TRBJ2-4; 10 bases agree with TRBD1. The CDR3 length is 15 residues. J gave up 6 bases and V 4 bases, and 7 bases lay outside the gene matches. Germline V gene data show CDR1 as SGHRS and CDR2 as YFSETQ. CDR3 DNA sequence: TGCGCCAGCAGCCTGGGGACAGGGGAGGGAAACATTCAGTACTTC. Translating it yields CASSLGTGEGNIQYF.

V gene TRBV20-1 combines with J gene TRBJ2-1, with TRBD2 matching over 8 bases. V lost 3 bases to trimming and J lost 15 bases; unmatched junction nucleotides: 16. Germline CDR1 and CDR2: DFQATT and SNEGSKA (reference sequence). The CDR3 is 14 residues long. CDR3 in DNA: TGCAGTGCTAGTAAGGCGGGGGGCGCCCAGAGATTGTTCTTC. Its translation is CSASKAGGAQRLFF.

The V call is TRBV5-1, the J call TRBJ1-3; D possibly corresponds to TRBD1 (5 bases). The germline gives CDR1 SGHRS, CDR2 YFSETQ. Trimming took off 5 bases at V and 2 bases at J, with 11 bases between the two ends. This CDR3 contains 14 residues. As DNA, the CDR3 is TGCGCCAGCAGATCCAGGGTGGCTGGAAACACCATATATTTT. It specifies CASRSRVAGNTIYF.

The V and J genes are TRBV7-8 and TRBJ2-7; tentatively, D is TRBD2 (5 bases). Trimming took 1 base from V and 5 from J, leaving 12 bases between them. CDR1 is SGHVS and CDR2 is FQNEAQ in the germline V gene. CDR3 length: 14 residues. In DNA form, the CDR3 reads TGTGCCAGCAGCTTAGAATTAGCGTCCGACGAGCAGTACTTC. Translated: CASSLELASDEQYF.

The chain is built from TRBV5-4 and TRBJ1-3; D gene unclear. V lost 4 bases to trimming and J lost 1 base, with 9 bases between them. The germline V gene has CDR1 SGHNT and CDR2 YYREEE (reference sequence). This CDR3 is 14 amino acids long. The CDR3 spells CASSKARSGNTIYF. The CDR3, as DNA: TGTGCCAGCAGCAAAGCCCGATCTGGAAACACCATATATTTT.

The chain combines TRBV2 with TRBJ1-1; D unresolved. The CDR3 has 14 amino acids. The germline V and J ends were trimmed by 4 bases and 0 bases, with 9 bases remaining between them. Germline V gene sequence: CDR1 SNHLY, CDR2 FYNNEI. CDR3 amino acids: CASSGWQMNTEAFF. As DNA, the CDR3 is TGTGCCAGCAGTGGGTGGCAGATGAACACTGAAGCTTTCTTT.

The chain joins TRBV5-1 to TRBJ2-6; TRBD2 might be the D (7 bases). The CDR3 consists of 16 residues. Germline V gene lookup returns CDR1 SGHRS and CDR2 YFSETQ. Trimming removed 4 bases from V and 8 bases from J, with 19 bases in between. The CDR3 is CASSRTGGGATNVLTF. Written as DNA, the CDR3 is TGCGCCAGCAGCCGAACTGGAGGGGGGGCAACCAACGTCCTGACTTTC.

The chain links TRBV9 to TRBJ2-1, with TRBD2 matching 14 bases. CDR1 is SGDLS and CDR2 is YYNGEE in the germline V gene. CDR3 size: 21 residues. With 4 bases clipped from V and 2 bases from J, the junction kept 17 bases outside the gene matches. CDR3 loop: CASSFFLPGLAGDQPYNEQFF. The DNA for the CDR3 is TGTGCCAGCAGCTTCTTTCTACCGGGACTAGCGGGGGATCAGCCCTACAATGAGCAGTTCTTC.

In this sample, this clone turned up a few times. This chain joins TRBV4-1 and TRBJ1-1, with D perhaps matching TRBD1 (5 bases). Between the trimmed V and J ends, which lost 6 bases and 4 bases, there was a span of 18 bases. The CDR3 spans 15 residues. Germline CDR1 MGHRA, CDR2 YSYEKL. CDR3 sequence: CASRERWEGFTEAFF. The CDR3 DNA sequence: TGCGCCAGCAGGGAAAGGTGGGAGGGGTTCACTGAAGCTTTCTTT.

The chain has TRBV19 and TRBJ1-4; 7 nucleotides line up with TRBD1. CDR3 length equals 14 residues. Per germline, CDR1 LNHDA and CDR2 SQIVND (reference sequence). With 5 bases clipped from V and 6 bases from J, the junction kept 6 bases outside the gene matches. CDR3 in DNA: TGTGCCAGTAGTGTCCAGGGGGGAGATGAAAAACTGTTTTTT. This encodes CASSVQGGDEKLFF.

V is TRBV2 and J is TRBJ2-7, with 11 nucleotides matching TRBD2. V lost 2 bases and J lost 1; bases outside the gene matches: 13. The CDR3 has 19 amino acids. The germline V gene encodes CDR1 SNHLY and CDR2 FYNNEI. CDR3 coding DNA: TGTGCCAGCAGTGAATTAGTGGCTAGCGGGGGGCTCATTTCCTACGAGCAGTACTTC. It is translated as CASSELVASGGLISYEQYF.

This chain joins TRBV30 and TRBJ1-1, with unresolved D. The V gene's germline CDR1 is GTSNPN and CDR2 SVGIG (reference sequence). The CDR3 covers 13 residues. Between the trimmed V and J ends, which lost 0 bases and 1 base, there was a span of 6 bases. DNA for the CDR3: TGTGCCTGGAGTGTACATCAGAACACTGAAGCTTTCTTT. This gives the protein CAWSVHQNTEAFF.

The V gene is TRBV3-1 (or the pseudogene TRBV3-2), the J gene TRBJ1-2; TRBD1 is a possible D gene (5 bases). Germline V gene lookup returns CDR1 LGHDT and CDR2 YNNKEL (reference sequence). Trimming removed 0 bases at V and 2 bases at J, with 16 bases between. The CDR3 runs to 17 residues. The CDR3 loop reads CASSQEGREVSNYGYTF. The CDR3 DNA is TGTGCCAGCAGCCAAGAAGGCAGGGAAGTGTCGAACTATGGCTACACCTTC.

The gene calls are TRBV7-8 and TRBJ1-1; TRBD1 matches at 9 bases. The germline gives CDR1 SGHVS, CDR2 FQNEAQ. This CDR3 spans 15 amino acids. The ends lost 6 bases at V and 2 bases at J; junction bases unmatched: 7. The CDR3 bases are TGTGCCAGCAGTTCTGGGACAGGGTTTAACACTGAAGCTTTCTTT. Protein sequence: CASSSGTGFNTEAFF.

V and J are TRBV27 and TRBJ2-2; 7 bases match TRBD2. Germline CDR1 reads MNHEY; CDR2 reads SMNVEV (reference sequence). The CDR3 is made up of 16 amino acids. The V segment lost 2 bases and the J segment 2 bases; nucleotides outside the gene matches: 5. Written as DNA, the CDR3 is TGTGCCAGCAGTTTACTGGCTAGCGGAAACACCGGGGAGCTGTTTTTT. Protein: CASSLLASGNTGELFF.

V usage is TRBV27 and J usage is TRBJ1-1; the D gene is possibly TRBD1 (6 bases). This CDR3 is built from 18 residues. Trimming stripped 3 bases from V and 1 base from J, with 21 bases between. Germline values: CDR1 MNHEY, CDR2 SMNVEV (reference sequence). CDR3 in DNA: TGTGCCAGCAGTTTCCTCGTGCGGCCCGGGACACCGAACACTGAAGCTTTCTTT. Translation gives CASSFLVRPGTPNTEAFF.